Included here is one T cell receptor (beta chain) sequence, with context. Original analysis: The assay estimated nucleated cells by amplifying reference gene primers. Data came from immunoSEQ multiplex PCR; TCRdb stores just in-frame clones and leaves some out. The V and J calls and the clone size are those of that table, but D and trimming were determined from the DNA. Here the sample spans around 200,000 clones, about three quarters being singletons. The sample comes from a study of blood T cell repertoires in COVID-19. From germline, CDR1 is SGHDN and CDR2 FVKESK. V trimming: 0 bases; J trimming: 16 bases; junction bases outside the gene matches: 12. This CDR3 is built from 14 residues.

The sequencing input was peripheral blood. The source is a woman of 80 years or more with active or convalescent COVID-19. The chain employs TRBV14 and TRBJ1-3; 7 bases are shared with TRBD1. CDR3 nucleotide sequence: TGTGCCAGCAGCCAAGAACGAGGAATCGGGACAGCTTATTTT. Protein: CASSQERGIGTAYF.